The following is a TCR beta chain sequence with its context. At the DNA level, this CDR3 is encoded by other sequences in the same sample as well. The sample originates from a study of blood T cell repertoires in COVID-19. Generated by immunoSEQ multiplex PCR, the TCRdb table keeps only in-frame clones and is missing some. Altogether almost 350,000 clones are present, approximately 89% being singletons, with the ten largest covering under 5%. V lost 5 bases, J lost 3 bases, and 17 bases stayed unmatched. Germline-derived CDR1 and CDR2 are SGHRS and YFSETQ. The length of the CDR3 is 19 residues. The sequencing input was peripheral blood. The sequence came from a woman in her fifties or sixties with COVID-19, enrolled during active disease. The gene calls are TRBV5-1 and TRBJ2-2; 9 nucleotides align to TRBD2. CDR3 nucleotide sequence: TGCGCCAGCAGATCGGGAATACTCGCGGGGGGGCCGGACACCGGGGAGCTGTTTTTT. Residues: CASRSGILAGGPDTGELFF.